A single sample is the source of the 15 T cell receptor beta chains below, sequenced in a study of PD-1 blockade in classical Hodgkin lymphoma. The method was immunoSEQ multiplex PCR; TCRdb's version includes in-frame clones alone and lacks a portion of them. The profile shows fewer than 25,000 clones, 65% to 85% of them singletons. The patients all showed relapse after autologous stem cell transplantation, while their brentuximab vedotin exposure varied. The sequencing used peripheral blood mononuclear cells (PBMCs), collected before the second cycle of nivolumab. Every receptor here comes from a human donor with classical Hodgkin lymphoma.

The CDR3 protein is CASSIKGWDRTPLGQPQHF. CDR3 in DNA: TGTGCCAGTAGTATAAAGGGGTGGGACAGGACCCCCCTGGGACAGCCCCAGCATTTT. The chain is built from TRBV19 and TRBJ1-5, with 8 bases matching TRBD1. This CDR3 has 19 amino acids. Germline V CDR1 and CDR2: LNHDA, SQIVND (reference sequence). The V gene end was trimmed by 2 bases and the J gene end by 7 bases; junction bases not matched to a gene: 19.

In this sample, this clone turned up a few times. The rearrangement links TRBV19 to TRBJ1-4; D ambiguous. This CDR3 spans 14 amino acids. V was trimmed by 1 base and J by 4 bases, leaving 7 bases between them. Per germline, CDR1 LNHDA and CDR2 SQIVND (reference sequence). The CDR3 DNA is TGTGCCAGTAGTATAGGACGGATTAATGAAAAACTGTTTTTT. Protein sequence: CASSIGRINEKLFF.

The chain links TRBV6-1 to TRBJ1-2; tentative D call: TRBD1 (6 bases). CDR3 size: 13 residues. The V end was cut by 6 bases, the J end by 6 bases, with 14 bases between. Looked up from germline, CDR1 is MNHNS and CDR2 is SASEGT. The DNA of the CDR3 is TGTGCCAGCAGGAGGACAGAGACGGATGGCTACACCTTC. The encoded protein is CASRRTETDGYTF.

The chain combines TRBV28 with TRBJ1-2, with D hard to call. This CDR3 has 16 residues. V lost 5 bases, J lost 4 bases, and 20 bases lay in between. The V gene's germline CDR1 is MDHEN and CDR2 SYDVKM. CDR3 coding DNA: TGTGCCAGCAGTACGCCGAGTAGAGGTCGCGGCTATGGCTACACCTTC. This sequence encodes CASSTPSRGRGYGYTF.

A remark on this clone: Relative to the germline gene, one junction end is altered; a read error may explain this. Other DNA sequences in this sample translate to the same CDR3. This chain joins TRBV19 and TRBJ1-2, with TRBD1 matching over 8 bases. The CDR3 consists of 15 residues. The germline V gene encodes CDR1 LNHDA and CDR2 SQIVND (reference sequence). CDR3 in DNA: TGTGCCAGTAAGGGGCGCAGGGGGCTTGACTATGGCTACACCTTT. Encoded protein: CASKGRRGLDYGYTF.

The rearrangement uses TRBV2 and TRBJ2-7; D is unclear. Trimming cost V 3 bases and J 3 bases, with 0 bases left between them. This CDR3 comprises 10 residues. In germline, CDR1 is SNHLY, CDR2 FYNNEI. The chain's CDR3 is CASSDYEQYF. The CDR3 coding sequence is TGTGCCAGCAGTGACTACGAGCAGTACTTC.

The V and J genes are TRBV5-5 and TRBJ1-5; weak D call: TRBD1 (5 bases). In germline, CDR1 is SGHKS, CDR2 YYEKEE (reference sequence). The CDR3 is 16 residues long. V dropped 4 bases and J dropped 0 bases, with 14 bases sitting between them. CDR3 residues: CASSPLGDVSNQPQHF. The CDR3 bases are TGTGCCAGCAGCCCGCTTGGGGACGTTAGCAATCAGCCCCAGCATTTT.

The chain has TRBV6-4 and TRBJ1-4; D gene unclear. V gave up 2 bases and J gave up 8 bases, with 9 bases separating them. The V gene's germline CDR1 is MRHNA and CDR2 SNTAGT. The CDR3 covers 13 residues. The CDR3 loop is CASSDREEEKLFF. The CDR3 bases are TGTGCCAGCAGTGACAGGGAAGAAGAAAAACTGTTTTTT.

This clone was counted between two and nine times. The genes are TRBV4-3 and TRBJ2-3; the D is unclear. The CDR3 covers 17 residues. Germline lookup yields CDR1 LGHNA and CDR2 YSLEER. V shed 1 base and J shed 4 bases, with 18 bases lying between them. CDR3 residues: CASSQARSLGDADTQYF. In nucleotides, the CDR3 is TGCGCCAGCAGCCAAGCCCGAAGCCTTGGGGATGCAGATACGCAGTATTTT.

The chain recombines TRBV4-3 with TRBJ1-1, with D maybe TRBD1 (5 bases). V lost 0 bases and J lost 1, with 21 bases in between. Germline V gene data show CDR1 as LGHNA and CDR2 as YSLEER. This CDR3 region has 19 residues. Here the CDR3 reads CASSQETGGGRETNTEAFF. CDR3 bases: TGCGCCAGCAGCCAAGAAACCGGGGGGGGACGGGAAACGAACACTGAAGCTTTCTTT.

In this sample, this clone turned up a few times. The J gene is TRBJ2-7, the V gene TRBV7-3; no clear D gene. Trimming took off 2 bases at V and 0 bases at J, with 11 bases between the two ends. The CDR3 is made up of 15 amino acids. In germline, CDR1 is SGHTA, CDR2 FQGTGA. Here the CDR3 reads CASSLGAASSYEQYF. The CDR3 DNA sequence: TGTGCCAGCAGCTTAGGTGCGGCGAGCTCCTACGAGCAGTACTTC.

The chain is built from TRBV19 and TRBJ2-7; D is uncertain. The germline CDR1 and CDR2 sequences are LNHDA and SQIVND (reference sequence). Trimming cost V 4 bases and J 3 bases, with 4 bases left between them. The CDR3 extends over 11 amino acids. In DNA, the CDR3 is TGTGCCAGTAGTACTGGCTACGAGCAGTACTTC. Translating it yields CASSTGYEQYF.

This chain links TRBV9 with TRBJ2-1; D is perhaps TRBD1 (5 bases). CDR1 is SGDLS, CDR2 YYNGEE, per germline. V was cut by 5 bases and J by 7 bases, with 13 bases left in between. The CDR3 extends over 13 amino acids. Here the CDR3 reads CASSLQAGNEQFF. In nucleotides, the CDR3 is TGTGCCAGCAGTCTTCAGGCAGGGAATGAGCAGTTCTTC.

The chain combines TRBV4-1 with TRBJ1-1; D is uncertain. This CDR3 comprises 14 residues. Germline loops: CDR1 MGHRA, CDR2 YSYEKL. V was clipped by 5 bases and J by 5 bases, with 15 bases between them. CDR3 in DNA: TGCGCCAGCAGCGTTGGACGGCGGGAAACTGAAGCTTTCTTT. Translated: CASSVGRRETEAFF.

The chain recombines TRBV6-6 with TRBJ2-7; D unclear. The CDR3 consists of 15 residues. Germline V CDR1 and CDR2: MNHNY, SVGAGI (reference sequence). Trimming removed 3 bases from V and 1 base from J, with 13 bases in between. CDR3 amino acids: CASSYGGFSSYEQYF. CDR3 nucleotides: TGTGCCAGCAGTTATGGTGGGTTTTCATCCTACGAGCAGTACTTC.